This T cell receptor beta chain derives from a study of follicular helper T cells after annual influenza vaccination. Study-wide context: After each seasonal flu vaccination, blood came on days 0, 7 and 28.

General study points: The much larger non-cTfh compartments may have been undersampled. Change in circulating plasmablasts correlated with ICOS+CD38+ cTfh clonality change.

This CDR3 is 16 amino acids long. The germline V gene has CDR1 MGHRA and CDR2 YSYEKL. The ends were cut back, 2 bases at V and 3 bases at J, with 16 bases in the middle. Sequencing used immunoSEQ multiplex PCR; TCRdb keeps in-frame clones, though not all of them. This sample has under 8,500 clones; approximately 85% occur once, and the top ten carry around 0.77%. Of note for this clone: The antigen is unknown.

The time point denotes: 2015-2016 season, pre-vaccination. This receptor was taken from an adult who received the influenza vaccine. The specimen was CXCR5- memory CD4+ T cells sorted from blood, collected on the day of influenza vaccination. V usage is TRBV4-1 and J usage is TRBJ1-1; no definite D call. CDR3 DNA sequence: TGCGCCAGCAGCCAATCGGCGCCCAGAGGGTACACTGAAGCTTTCTTT. It translates to CASSQSAPRGYTEAFF.